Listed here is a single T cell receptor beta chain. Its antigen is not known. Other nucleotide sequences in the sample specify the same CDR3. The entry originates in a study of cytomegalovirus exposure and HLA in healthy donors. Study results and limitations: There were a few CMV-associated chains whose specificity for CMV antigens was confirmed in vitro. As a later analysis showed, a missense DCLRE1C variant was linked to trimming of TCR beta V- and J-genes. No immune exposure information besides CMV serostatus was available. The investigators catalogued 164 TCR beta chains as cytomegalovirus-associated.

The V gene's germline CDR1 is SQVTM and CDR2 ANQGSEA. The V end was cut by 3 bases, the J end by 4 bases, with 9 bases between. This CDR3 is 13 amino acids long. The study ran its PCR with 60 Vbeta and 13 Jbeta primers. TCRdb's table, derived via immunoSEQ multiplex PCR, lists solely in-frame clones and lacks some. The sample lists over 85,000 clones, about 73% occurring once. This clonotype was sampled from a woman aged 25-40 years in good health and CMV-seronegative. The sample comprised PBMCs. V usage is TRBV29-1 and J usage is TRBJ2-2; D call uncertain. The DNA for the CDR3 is TGCAGCGTTGACCCACAATTCACCGGGGAGCTGTTTTTT. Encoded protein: CSVDPQFTGELFF.